The 32 T cell receptor beta chains below were found in one sample sequenced in a study of T cell clusters in autoimmune cytopenias. TRB rearrangements were amplified by touch-down multiplex PCR with mixed TRB-A/B primers. After re-calling the multiplex PCR reads, TCRdb lists one entry per CDR3 protein, DNA absent. The table for this sample gives around 10,000 distinct CDR3 sequences. Each sample's input was around 250 ng genomic DNA, 30,000 to 45,000 genome equivalents. These data were also filed under a second study, of T cell repertoires in aging, cancer and after chemotherapy.

Material for sequencing was peripheral blood. The origin of the receptors is a human donor in good health.

V and J are TRBV5-6 and TRBJ1-6; TCRdb names TRBD1, which stays unverified in the absence of DNA. CDR1 and CDR2 (germline): SGHDT, YYEEEE. There are 15 residues in the CDR3. The CDR3 here is CASSLSGGYRSPLHF.

V is TRBV15 and J is TRBJ2-3; absent DNA, TCRdb's TRBD2 call cannot be checked. The V gene's germline CDR1 is LNHNV and CDR2 YYDKDF (reference sequence). The CDR3 has 16 residues. CDR3 loop: CATSRDQTSFTDTQYF.

V is TRBV6-1 and J is TRBJ1-1; there is no DNA to check the TCRdb D call of TRBD1. CDR1 is MNHNS and CDR2 is SASEGT in the germline V gene. There are 12 residues in the CDR3. The CDR3 loop is CASMTGETEAFF.

The gene calls are TRBV4-3 and TRBJ2-1; TCRdb reports TRBD2, a call that lacks DNA to check it against. The germline CDR1 and CDR2 sequences are LGHNA and YSLEER. The CDR3 spans 14 residues. The CDR3 loop is CASSPSGGRNEQFF.

The rearrangement joins TRBV15 to TRBJ2-5; the TCRdb D gene call, TRBD2, has no DNA to confirm it. CDR1 LNHNV and CDR2 YYDKDF come from the germline V gene (reference sequence). This CDR3 is built from 19 residues. The CDR3 here is CATRLDRSGLAGVRETQYF.

The chain joins TRBV19 to TRBJ1-1. The CDR3 totals 12 residues. From germline, CDR1 is LNHDA and CDR2 SQIVND (reference sequence). This CDR3 reads CASSIGLLEAFF.

This clonotype is labeled medium-sized based on frequency. The chain couples TRBV30 to TRBJ2-3; there is no DNA to check the TCRdb D call of TRBD1. The CDR3 length is 14 residues. The V gene's germline CDR1 is GTSNPN and CDR2 SVGIG (reference sequence). The CDR3 sequence is CAWSGPGSVDTQYF.

The gene calls are TRBV5-1 and TRBJ2-1; without DNA, the TCRdb call of TRBD1 cannot be checked. The CDR3 loop spans 15 amino acids. The germline gives CDR1 SGHRS, CDR2 YFSETQ. The CDR3 here is CASSLGQGTVNEQFF.

The V gene is TRBV5-5, the J gene TRBJ1-2; TCRdb gives TRBD1 as the D gene, but with no DNA this cannot be confirmed. The CDR3 contains 18 residues. CDR1 is SGHKS and CDR2 is YYEKEE in the germline V gene (reference sequence). The CDR3 sequence is CASSFTRIGSQGTGGYTF.

The CDR3 sequence: CASSLDRGDGYTF. This sequence joins TRBV5-1 and TRBJ1-2; there is no DNA to check the TCRdb D call of TRBD1. The CDR3 totals 13 residues. The germline gives CDR1 SGHRS, CDR2 YFSETQ. Supplemented by reference TRBV5-1 and TRBJ1-2, the full variable domain reads KAGVTQTPRYLIKTRGQQVTLSCSPISGHRSVSWYQQTPGQGLQFLFEYFSETQRNKGNFPGRFSGRQFSNSRSEMNVSTLELGDSALYLCASSLDRGDGYTFGSGTRLTVV.

The chain links TRBV5-1 to TRBJ2-5; TCRdb picks TRBD2, but there is no DNA to check that call. Germline V gives CDR1 SGHRS, CDR2 YFSETQ. The CDR3 covers 19 residues. CDR3 residues: CASVPGLAGGGITQETQYF.

The V and J genes are TRBV19 and TRBJ2-1; TCRdb gives TRBD2 as the D gene, but with no DNA this cannot be confirmed. From germline, CDR1 is LNHDA and CDR2 SQIVND (reference sequence). The CDR3 totals 14 residues. CDR3: CASSKGRSSYEQFF.

This clonotype is identified as medium-sized from frequency. This chain links TRBV19 with TRBJ2-3; TCRdb returns TRBD1, unconfirmable since there is no DNA. The length of the CDR3 is 14 residues. From germline, CDR1 is LNHDA and CDR2 SQIVND (reference sequence). CDR3 in amino acids: CASNGQGATDTQYF. The full variable domain, rest sourced from reference TRBV19 and TRBJ2-3, is DGGITQSPKYLFRKEGQNVTLSCEQNLNHDAMYWYRQDPGQGLRLIYYSQIVNDFQKGDIAEGYSVSREKKESFPLTVTSAQKNPTAFYLCASNGQGATDTQYFGPGTRLTVL.

The chain is built from TRBV6-1 and TRBJ2-4; TCRdb designates TRBD2, a call that cannot be tested without DNA. The germline CDR1 and CDR2 sequences are MNHNS and SASEGT. This CDR3 region has 17 residues. The CDR3 is CASRLAGTPLAKNIQYF.

The gene calls are TRBV6-1 and TRBJ1-1. Germline CDR1 and CDR2: MNHNS and SASEGT. The CDR3 sequence is 13 residues long. The CDR3 sequence: CASSSALGTEAFF.

This sequence joins TRBV6-5 and TRBJ2-1; TCRdb picks TRBD2, but there is no DNA to check that call. The CDR3 is made up of 15 amino acids. CDR1 is MNHEY, CDR2 SVGAGI, per germline. The CDR3 spells CASSPSEDYSYEQFF.

This clonotype is labeled medium-sized based on frequency. The chain combines TRBV18 with TRBJ2-1; there is no DNA to check the TCRdb D call of TRBD1. In germline, CDR1 is KGHSH, CDR2 LQKENI. The CDR3 length is 16 residues. The CDR3 loop is CASSVKTGVGGNEQFF.

Considering frequency, this clonotype is medium-sized. This rearrangement joins TRBV6-6 to TRBJ2-3; the D gene TCRdb calls, TRBD2, cannot be checked with no DNA. The CDR3 is made up of 14 amino acids. Germline CDR1 reads MNHNY; CDR2 reads SVGAGI (reference sequence). The chain's CDR3 is CASQVRPRADTQYF.

This chain uses TRBV6-1 with TRBJ1-1. The germline V gene has CDR1 MNHNS and CDR2 SASEGT. CDR3 length equals 13 residues. CDR3 sequence: CASRLRDYTEAFF.

The chain combines TRBV7-2 with TRBJ2-5; TCRdb's assignment of TRBD2 cannot be checked, as there is no DNA. Germline-derived CDR1 and CDR2 are SGHTA and FQGNSA. This CDR3 has 14 amino acids. Here the CDR3 reads CASSPGLAQETQYF. Using reference TRBV7-2 and TRBJ2-5 for the parts outside the CDR3, the full variable domain is GAGVSQSPSNKVTEKGKDVELRCDPISGHTALYWYRQSLGQGLEFLIYFQGNSAPDKSGLPSDRFSAERTGGSVSTLTIQRTQQEDSAVYLCASSPGLAQETQYFGPGTRLLVL.

V usage is TRBV25-1 and J usage is TRBJ1-5; lacking DNA, the TRBD1 call made by TCRdb goes unchecked. This CDR3 is built from 15 residues. CDR1 is MGHDK, CDR2 SYGVNS, per germline. The CDR3 sequence is CASSPMGGLNQPQHF.

Frequency places this clonotype as medium-sized. This sequence joins TRBV6-5 and TRBJ2-1; without DNA, the TCRdb call of TRBD1 cannot be checked. From germline, CDR1 is MNHEY and CDR2 SVGAGI. This CDR3 contains 15 residues. The CDR3 region is CASGRNGGGRDEQFF.

The gene calls are TRBV6-4 and TRBJ2-7; the TRBD1 assignment by TCRdb is unverifiable without DNA. The CDR3 length is 17 residues. Germline-derived CDR1 and CDR2 are MRHNA and SNTAGT. The CDR3 loop is CASSPPGHLLWGNEQYF.

The J gene is TRBJ2-5, the V gene TRBV7-2; TCRdb's D call of TRBD1 is untestable without DNA. The germline gives CDR1 SGHTA, CDR2 FQGNSA. The CDR3 totals 14 residues. The CDR3 protein is CASSSRGRSETQYF.

The chain is built from TRBV5-1 and TRBJ1-5. Germline values: CDR1 SGHRS, CDR2 YFSETQ. The CDR3 runs to 13 residues. The CDR3 loop reads CASSLGVNQPQHF.

V gene TRBV27 combines with J gene TRBJ2-7. The CDR3 extends over 13 amino acids. CDR1 MNHEY and CDR2 SMNVEV come from the germline V gene (reference sequence). CDR3 sequence: CASSYKESYEQYF.

The chain employs TRBV27 and TRBJ2-3; lacking DNA, the TRBD2 call made by TCRdb goes unchecked. The germline gives CDR1 MNHEY, CDR2 SMNVEV (reference sequence). This CDR3 spans 18 amino acids. The CDR3 here is CASSSLLRTSGGTDTQYF.

CDR3 in amino acids: CASSSSLTSGSKETQYF. J is TRBJ2-5 and V is TRBV11-2; TCRdb's D call of TRBD2 is untestable without DNA. The CDR3 is 17 amino acids. Germline CDR1 and CDR2: SGHAT and FQNNGV.

This clonotype is deemed medium-sized by its frequency. The chain has TRBV19 and TRBJ2-7; the D call of TRBD1 rests on TCRdb alone, since no DNA is present to check it. Germline V CDR1 and CDR2: LNHDA, SQIVND (reference sequence). The CDR3 has 13 amino acids. The CDR3 protein is CASSIDRVDEQYF.

The chain carries TRBV7-4 and TRBJ2-2. Per the germline V gene, CDR1 is SGHVT and CDR2 is SQSDAQ. The CDR3 is 15 residues long. The CDR3: CASSSFDTNPGELFF.

This clonotype is identified as medium-sized from frequency. The CDR3 spells CATSRDENEQFF. J is TRBJ2-1 and V is TRBV15. The CDR3 covers 12 residues. Germline CDR1 reads LNHNV; CDR2 reads YYDKDF (reference sequence).

CDR3 amino acids: CASSLQGAVRDTQYF. This rearrangement joins TRBV6-1 to TRBJ2-3; the D call from TCRdb, TRBD1, cannot be confirmed without DNA. The germline gives CDR1 MNHNS, CDR2 SASEGT. This CDR3 is built from 15 residues.